This is a list of T cell receptor beta chains from one sample in a study of cytomegalovirus exposure and HLA in healthy donors. Method: immunoSEQ multiplex PCR; TCRdb's copy keeps in-frame clones and lacks some. The table has about 310,000 clones, approximately 85% seen once. Sequencing was carried out using PBMCs. These receptors all stem from a man younger than 40 in good health and CMV-seronegative. The CDR3 runs from the conserved cysteine through the conserved F or W. D genes are given only for firm matches. Rows give clone size only sometimes, using once, few, many, or a class for an expanded clone.

clone_size	d_call	cdr3_length	v_call	j_call	cdr3_aa	cdr3_nt
.	.	14	TRBV27	TRBJ1-6	CASSFGVDNSPLHF	TGTGCCAGCAGTTTCGGAGTCGATAATTCACCCCTCCACTTT
.	.	15	TRBV11-2	TRBJ1-1	CASSPIQGQGTEAFF	TGTGCCAGCAGCCCTATACAGGGCCAGGGGACTGAAGCTTTCTTT
.	.	12	TRBV5-4	TRBJ2-5	CASSPRGETQYF	TGTGCCAGCAGCCCTAGGGGAGAGACCCAGTACTTC
.	TRBD1	13	TRBV14	TRBJ2-2	CAGSHRGSGELFF	TGTGCCGGGTCCCACAGGGGGTCCGGGGAGCTGTTTTTT
.	.	17	TRBV27	TRBJ2-3	CASSFTVVGGLTDTQYF	TGTGCCAGCAGTTTTACGGTTGTGGGGGGACTCACAGATACGCAGTATTTT
.	.	12	TRBV5-4	TRBJ2-1	CASSLGLSEQFF	TGTGCCAGCAGCTTGGGTTTGAGTGAGCAGTTCTTC
.	.	15	TRBV7-9	TRBJ2-7	CASSSRDRQYYEQYF	TGTGCCAGCAGCTCCCGCGATAGACAGTACTACGAGCAGTACTTC
.	TRBD1	14	TRBV6-5	TRBJ1-5	CASSNLQGDQPQHF	TGTGCCAGCAGTAACCTACAGGGGGATCAGCCCCAGCATTTT
.	.	14	TRBV10-3	TRBJ2-7	CASSTGDGPYEQYF	TGTGCCTCCTCTACAGGTGACGGACCCTACGAGCAGTACTTC
.	TRBD2	15	TRBV9	TRBJ2-7	CASSVIAGGPVEQYF	TGTGCCAGCAGCGTTATAGCGGGGGGGCCTGTCGAGCAGTACTTC
.	.	16	TRBV7-2	TRBJ2-3	CASSSSGGTPRGTQYF	TGTGCCAGCAGCTCATCCGGCGGGACCCCTCGCGGTACGCAGTATTTT
.	.	11	TRBV20-1	TRBJ2-1	CSASSSSEQFF	TGCAGTGCGTCTAGTAGCTCTGAGCAGTTCTTC
.	.	14	TRBV18	TRBJ1-5	CASSPVQGRQPQHF	TGTGCCAGCTCACCCGTACAGGGTCGTCAGCCCCAGCATTTT
.	.	22	TRBV19	TRBJ1-5	CASSHDHLLSEGDRFLDQPQHF	TGTGCCAGTAGCCACGACCATTTATTGTCCGAAGGGGATAGGTTTTTAGATCAGCCCCAGCATTTT
.	.	12	TRBV6-1	TRBJ2-7	CASSASHYEQYF	TGTGCCAGCAGTGCTAGTCACTACGAGCAGTACTTC
.	.	15	TRBV2	TRBJ2-3	CASSDTAGGTDTQYF	TGTGCCAGCAGTGATACAGCGGGTGGCACAGATACGCAGTATTTT
once	TRBD2	16	TRBV5-4	TRBJ2-5	CASSSGLAGSQETQYF	TGTGCCAGCAGCTCAGGACTAGCGGGGAGCCAAGAGACCCAGTACTTC
.	.	15	TRBV10-1	TRBJ2-3	CASSEYGGVTDTQYF	TGCGCCAGCAGTGAGTATGGGGGCGTCACAGATACGCAGTATTTT
.	.	16	TRBV7-9	TRBJ1-5	CASSLAIEAGNQPQHF	TGTGCCAGCAGCTTAGCGATCGAAGCTGGCAATCAGCCCCAGCATTTT
.	.	16	TRBV4-1	TRBJ1-1	CASSHDLESRGTEAFF	TGCGCCAGCAGCCACGATTTGGAATCAAGGGGCACTGAAGCTTTCTTT
.	.	14	TRBV5-1	TRBJ1-2	CASSLADTYYGYTF	TGCGCCAGCAGCTTGGCAGATACGTACTATGGCTACACCTTC
.	TRBD1	15	TRBV30	TRBJ1-4	CAWSQRRDRSEKLFF	TGTGCCTGGAGTCAAAGGCGGGACAGGAGTGAAAAACTGTTTTTT
.	.	14	TRBV27	TRBJ1-5	CASSLGGIGQPQHF	TGTGCCAGCAGTTTAGGGGGGATAGGGCAGCCCCAGCATTTT
.	TRBD1	17	TRBV7-9	TRBJ1-3	CASSFMGQKISGNTIYF	TGTGCCAGCAGCTTCATGGGACAGAAAATCTCTGGAAACACCATATATTTT
.	.	14	TRBV16	TRBJ1-1	CASSQFPGGTEAFF	TGTGCCAGCAGCCAATTTCCAGGTGGTACTGAAGCTTTCTTT
.	TRBD1	14	TRBV6-4	TRBJ1-6	CASSPDRGNSPLHF	TGTGCCAGCAGTCCCGACAGGGGTAATTCACCCCTCCACTTT
.	.	12	TRBV6-5	TRBJ1-5	CASRDRNQPQHF	TGTGCCAGCCGTGACAGGAATCAGCCCCAGCATTTT
.	.	15	TRBV19	TRBJ1-2	CASSIGQALNYGYTF	TGTGCCAGTAGTATAGGACAGGCCTTGAACTATGGCTACACCTTC
.	.	12	TRBV7-9	TRBJ2-1	CASSLISNEQFF	TGTGCCAGCAGCTTAATCAGTAATGAGCAGTTCTTC
.	TRBD2	16	TRBV2	TRBJ2-3	CASRGLAGVGTDTQYF	TGTGCCAGCAGGGGACTAGCGGGGGTCGGCACAGATACGCAGTATTTT
.	TRBD1	15	TRBV6-5	TRBJ2-4	CASSQGQTSKNIQYF	TGTGCCAGCAGCCAGGGACAGACTTCCAAAAACATTCAGTACTTC
.	TRBD2	17	TRBV7-2	TRBJ2-2	CASSLVAGGPLIGELFF	TGTGCCAGCAGCTTGGTAGCGGGGGGGCCATTGATCGGGGAGCTGTTTTTT
.	.	14	TRBV27	TRBJ2-3	CASSLSLGADTQYF	TGTGCCAGCAGTTTATCTCTAGGGGCAGATACGCAGTATTTT
.	TRBD2	17	TRBV19	TRBJ2-7	CASSPPTGQRGAYEQYF	TGTGCCAGTAGTCCACCCACCGGACAGCGGGGGGCCTACGAGCAGTACTTC
.	.	16	TRBV27	TRBJ1-6	CASSSRSGVQNSPLHF	TGTGCCAGCAGTTCCAGATCCGGGGTCCAAAATTCACCCCTCCACTTT
.	TRBD1	15	TRBV6-6	TRBJ1-6	CASSLGQATNSPLHF	TGTGCCAGCAGTTTGGGACAGGCGACTAATTCACCCCTCCACTTT
.	TRBD2	15	TRBV6-5	TRBJ2-7	CASSYSTSAYYEQYF	TGTGCCAGCAGTTACTCGACTAGCGCCTATTACGAGCAGTACTTC